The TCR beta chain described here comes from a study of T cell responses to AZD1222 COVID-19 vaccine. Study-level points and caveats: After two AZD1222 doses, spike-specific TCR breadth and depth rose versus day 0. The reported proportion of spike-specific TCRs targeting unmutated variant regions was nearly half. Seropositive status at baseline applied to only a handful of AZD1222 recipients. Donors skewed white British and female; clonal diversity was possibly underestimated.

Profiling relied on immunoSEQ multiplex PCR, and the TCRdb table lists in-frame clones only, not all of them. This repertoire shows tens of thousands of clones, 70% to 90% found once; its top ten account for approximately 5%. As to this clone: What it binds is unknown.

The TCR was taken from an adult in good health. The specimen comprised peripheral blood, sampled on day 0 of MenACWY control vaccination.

The CDR3 loop reads CASSITSGREYEQYF. CDR3 nucleotide sequence: TGTGCCAGCTCAATTACTAGCGGGAGGGAGTACGAGCAGTACTTC. The J gene is TRBJ2-7, the V gene TRBV18; TRBD2 matches at 13 bases. Germline assignment: CDR1 KGHSH and CDR2 LQKENI. V lost 5 bases to trimming and J lost 4 bases; unmatched junction nucleotides: 5. This CDR3 is 15 amino acids long.